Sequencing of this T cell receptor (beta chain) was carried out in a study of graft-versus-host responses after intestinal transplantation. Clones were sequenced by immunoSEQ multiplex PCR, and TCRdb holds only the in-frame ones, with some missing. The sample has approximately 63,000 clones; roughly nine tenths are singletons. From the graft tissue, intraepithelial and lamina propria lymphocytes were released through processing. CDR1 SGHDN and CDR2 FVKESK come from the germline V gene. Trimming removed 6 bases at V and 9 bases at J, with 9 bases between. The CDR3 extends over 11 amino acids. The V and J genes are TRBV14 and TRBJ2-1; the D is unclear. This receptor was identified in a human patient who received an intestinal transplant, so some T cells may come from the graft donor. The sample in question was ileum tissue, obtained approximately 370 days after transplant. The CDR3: CASRTRCEQFF. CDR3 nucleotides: TGTGCCAGCAGGACAAGGTGTGAGCAGTTCTTC. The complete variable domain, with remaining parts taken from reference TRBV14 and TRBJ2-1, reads EAGVTQFPSHSVIEKGQTVTLRCDPISGHDNLYWYRRVMGKEIKFLLHFVKESKQDESGMPNNRFLAERTGGTYSTLKVQPAELEDSGVYFCASRTRCEQFFGPGTRLTVL.